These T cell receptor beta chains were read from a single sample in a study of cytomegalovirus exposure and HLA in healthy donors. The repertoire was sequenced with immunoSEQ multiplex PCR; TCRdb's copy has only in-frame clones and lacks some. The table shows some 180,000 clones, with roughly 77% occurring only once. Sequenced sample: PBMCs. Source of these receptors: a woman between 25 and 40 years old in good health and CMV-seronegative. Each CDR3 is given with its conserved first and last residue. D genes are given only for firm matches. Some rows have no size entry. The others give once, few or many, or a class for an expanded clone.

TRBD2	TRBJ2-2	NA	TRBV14	TGTGCCAGCAGCCCCCGGAAGGTCGGGGGGGCCGTCGGGGAGCTGTTTTTT	CASSPRKVGGAVGELFF
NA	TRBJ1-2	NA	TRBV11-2	TGTGCCAGCAGCTCCTTGGGGGGGCCCAACTATGGCTACACCTTC	CASSSLGGPNYGYTF
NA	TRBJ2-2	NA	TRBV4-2	TGTGCCAGCAGCCAAAGGGACTCGAACACCGGGGAGCTGTTTTTT	CASSQRDSNTGELFF
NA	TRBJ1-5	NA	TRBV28	TGTGCCAGCAGTTTAGGGGGGTGGAGGAATCAGCCCCAGCATTTT	CASSLGGWRNQPQHF
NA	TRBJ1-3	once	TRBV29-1	TGCAGCGTTCTGGGAGTAAACTCTGGAAACACCATATATTTT	CSVLGVNSGNTIYF
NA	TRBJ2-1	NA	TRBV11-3	TGTGCCAGCAGCTCTTGGGGGACAAACAATGAGCAGTTCTTC	CASSSWGTNNEQFF
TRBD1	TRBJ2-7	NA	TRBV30	TGTGCCTGGAGTGCCGACAGGGAAGAGCAGTACTTC	CAWSADREEQYF
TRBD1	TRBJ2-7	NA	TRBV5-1	TGCGCCAGCAACACGGGACAGGCCGTCTACGAGCAGTACTTC	CASNTGQAVYEQYF
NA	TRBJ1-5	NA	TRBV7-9	TGTGCCAGCAGCTTGGGAGGGGACAATCAGCCCCAGCATTTT	CASSLGGDNQPQHF
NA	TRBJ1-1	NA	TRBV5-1	TGCGCCAGCAGCCGAGATAAGGCGGACACTGAAGCTTTCTTT	CASSRDKADTEAFF
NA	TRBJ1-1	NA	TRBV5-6	TGTGCCAGCAGTCTCCGGAGAAACACTGAAGCTTTCTTT	CASSLRRNTEAFF
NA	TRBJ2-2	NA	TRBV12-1	TGTGCCAGCAGCTTTTGTCCAGTACACACCGGGGAGCTGTTTTTT	CASSFCPVHTGELFF
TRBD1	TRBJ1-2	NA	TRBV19	TGTGCCAGTAGTATTGGCGGACAGGGGCGGAATGGCTACACCTTC	CASSIGGQGRNGYTF
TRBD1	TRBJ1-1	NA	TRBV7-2	TGTGCCAGCAGCTTATATCGACAGGGCGGAGCTTTCTTT	CASSLYRQGGAFF
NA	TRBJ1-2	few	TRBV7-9	TGTGCCAGCAGCTCCGGCAGGGACTTTTATGGCTACACCTTC	CASSSGRDFYGYTF
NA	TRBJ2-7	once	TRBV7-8	TGTGCCAGCAGCCCTTTGTACGAGCAGTACTTC	CASSPLYEQYF
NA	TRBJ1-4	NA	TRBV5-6	TGTGCCAGCAGCTTAGGAAGGAGGGAGCGAAGTGAAAAACTGTTTTTT	CASSLGRRERSEKLFF
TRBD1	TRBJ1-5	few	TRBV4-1	TGCGCCAGCAGCCAAGAGGGACAGTTAATGGGCCAGCCCCAGCATTTT	CASSQEGQLMGQPQHF
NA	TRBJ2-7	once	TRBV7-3	TGTGCCAGCAGCCCGACAGGTTCCTACGAGCAGTACTTC	CASSPTGSYEQYF
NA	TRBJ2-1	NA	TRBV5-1	TGCGCCAGCACCCCCGGGGGTACCCCTAATGAGCAGTTCTTC	CASTPGGTPNEQFF
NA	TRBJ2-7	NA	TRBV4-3	TGCGCCAGCAGCCAAGAACAGGGCAAACCCTCCTACGAGCAGTACTTC	CASSQEQGKPSYEQYF
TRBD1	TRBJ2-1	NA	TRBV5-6	TGTGCCAGCAGCCGCCCGGGACAGGGATCCAATGAGCAGTTCTTC	CASSRPGQGSNEQFF
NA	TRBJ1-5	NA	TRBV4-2	TGTGCCAGCAGCCAAGATGGTCGGGGTCAGCCCCAGCATTTT	CASSQDGRGQPQHF
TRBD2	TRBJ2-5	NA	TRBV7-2	TGTGCCAGCAGCCCCCCTCCCATAACAATGGCTAGCGGAATTTCGCACTTC	CASSPPPITMASGISHF
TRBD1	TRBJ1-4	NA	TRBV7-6	TGTGCCAGCAGCCCACAGGGGTTCGGTGAAAAACTGTTTTTT	CASSPQGFGEKLFF